These 24 T cell receptor beta chains share one sample of origin, sequenced in a study of cytomegalovirus exposure and HLA in healthy donors. Use of 60 Vbeta and 13 Jbeta primers characterized the PCR. Sequencing used immunoSEQ multiplex PCR; TCRdb keeps in-frame clones, though not all of them. In the table there are about 190,000 clones, about 80% of which are singletons. The specimen was PBMCs. The receptors here all came from a woman between 18 and 29 years old in good health and CMV-seropositive.

This chain uses TRBV4-1 with TRBJ1-5, with D perhaps TRBD1 (5 bases). This CDR3 comprises 15 residues. CDR1 and CDR2 (germline): MGHRA, YSYEKL. V dropped 0 bases and J dropped 2 bases, with 8 bases sitting between them. The CDR3, as DNA: TGCGCCAGCAGCCAAGAGGGGCGCGGCAATCAGCCCCAGCATTTT. As protein: CASSQEGRGNQPQHF.

The chain uses TRBV4-2 and TRBJ1-1; 7 positions match TRBD1. J lost 5 bases, V lost 0 bases, and 9 bases had no gene match. Germline V gene data show CDR1 as LGHNA and CDR2 as YNFKEQ. CDR3 length: 16 amino acids. CDR3 protein: CASSQDPAGGRTEAFF. CDR3 sequence (DNA): TGTGCCAGCAGCCAAGATCCTGCAGGGGGGAGGACTGAAGCTTTCTTT.

The V and J genes are TRBV9 and TRBJ1-1, with D hard to call. The CDR3 is made up of 14 amino acids. CDR1 is SGDLS and CDR2 is YYNGEE in the germline V gene. V lost 4 bases, J lost 4 bases, and 14 bases lay in between. The CDR3 region is CASSPTGGGTEAFF. CDR3 in DNA: TGTGCCAGCAGCCCCACGGGAGGAGGCACTGAAGCTTTCTTT.

The V gene is TRBV20-1, the J gene TRBJ1-1; the D is unclear. Trimming removed 6 bases at V and 11 bases at J, with 10 bases between. This CDR3 comprises 9 residues. From germline, CDR1 is DFQATT and CDR2 SNEGSKA (reference sequence). CDR3 nucleotide sequence: TGCAGTGCGCGGCCTAGCGCTTTCTTT. The encoded protein is CSARPSAFF.

V usage is TRBV19 and J usage is TRBJ2-5; weak D call: TRBD1 (6 bases). Germline CDR1 reads LNHDA; CDR2 reads SQIVND (reference sequence). This CDR3 has 14 amino acids. The V end lost 4 bases, the J end lost 2 bases, and 11 bases lay between the germline ends. For the CDR3, the DNA is TGTGCCAGTAGTACCCTTGGACAGCAAGAGACCCAGTACTTC. Protein: CASSTLGQQETQYF. The full variable domain, its missing parts supplied by reference TRBV19 and TRBJ2-5, is DGGITQSPKYLFRKEGQNVTLSCEQNLNHDAMYWYRQDPGQGLRLIYYSQIVNDFQKGDIAEGYSVSREKKESFPLTVTSAQKNPTAFYLCASSTLGQQETQYFGPGTRLLVL.

This chain uses TRBV9 with TRBJ2-3, with TRBD2 matching over 8 bases. Germline V gene sequence: CDR1 SGDLS, CDR2 YYNGEE. With 0 bases clipped from V and 6 bases from J, the junction kept 6 bases outside the gene matches. The CDR3 runs to 15 residues. CDR3 amino acids: CASSVGNGGADTQYF. The CDR3 coding sequence is TGTGCCAGCAGCGTAGGGAACGGGGGGGCCGATACGCAGTATTTT.

The chain links TRBV4-2 to TRBJ2-3, with TRBD2 matching 10 bases. CDR1 is LGHNA and CDR2 is YNFKEQ in the germline V gene. The J segment lost 4 bases and the V segment lost 1 base, leaving 11 bases of the junction unmatched. The CDR3 has 18 amino acids. For the CDR3, the DNA is TGTGCCAGCAGCCAAGGCCTCGGGACTAGCGTTGGAGCAGATACGCAGTATTTT. This encodes CASSQGLGTSVGADTQYF.

The chain has TRBV6-1 and TRBJ1-2; D possibly corresponds to TRBD1 (5 bases). This CDR3 comprises 13 residues. The V and J ends lost 11 bases and 3 bases respectively, with 16 bases between them. CDR1 is MNHNS, CDR2 SASEGT, per germline. The CDR3 sequence: CALSSQGDYGYTF. The CDR3 DNA reads TGTGCCCTCTCCTCTCAAGGGGACTATGGCTACACCTTC.

The chain uses TRBV2 and TRBJ1-5; D remains unclear. Germline values: CDR1 SNHLY, CDR2 FYNNEI. The CDR3 length is 14 residues. V was cut by 3 bases and J by 3 bases, with 9 bases left in between. The CDR3 region is CASSEGRSNQPQHF. In DNA form, the CDR3 reads TGTGCCAGCAGTGAGGGCAGGTCCAATCAGCCCCAGCATTTT. Full variable domain (missing parts from reference TRBV2 and TRBJ1-5): EPEVTQTPSHQVTQMGQEVILRCVPISNHLYFYWYRQILGQKVEFLVSFYNNEISEKSEIFDDQFSVERPDGSNFTLKIRSTKLEDSAMYFCASSEGRSNQPQHFGDGTRLSIL.

The chain links TRBV15 to TRBJ2-2; TRBD1 agrees at 9 bases. V trimming: 6 bases; J trimming: 3 bases; junction bases outside the gene matches: 8. The CDR3 runs 16 residues. Germline V gives CDR1 LNHNV, CDR2 YYDKDF (reference sequence). The CDR3 sequence is CATRDATGGDTGELFF. For the CDR3, the DNA is TGTGCCACCAGGGACGCCACAGGGGGCGACACCGGGGAGCTGTTTTTT.

In this sample, this clone turned up a few times. The rearrangement uses TRBV9 and TRBJ2-1, with 7 bases fitting TRBD1. J lost 9 bases, V lost 4 bases, and 13 bases had no gene match. Germline-derived CDR1 and CDR2 are SGDLS and YYNGEE. CDR3 length equals 15 residues. CDR3 coding DNA: TGTGCCAGCAGCCCGAGACAGGGTAGTATCGGTGAGCAGTTCTTC. This sequence encodes CASSPRQGSIGEQFF.

The CDR3 DNA reads as TGTGCCAGCAGCCCCGGGAGGAGCTCCTACAATGAGCAGTTCTTC. Protein sequence: CASSPGRSSYNEQFF. This chain uses TRBV7-3 with TRBJ2-1; 7 bases map to TRBD2. This CDR3 contains 15 residues. Trimming removed 5 bases from V and 0 bases from J; junction bases left unmatched: 4. Per the germline V gene, CDR1 is SGHTA and CDR2 is FQGTGA.

The chain combines TRBV2 with TRBJ1-2; no clear D. Germline V CDR1 and CDR2: SNHLY, FYNNEI. V gave up 4 bases and J gave up 2 bases, with 8 bases separating them. The CDR3 extends over 13 amino acids. The CDR3 coding sequence is TGTGCCAGCAGTGCGGCACAGAACTATGGCTACACCTTC. This translates into CASSAAQNYGYTF.

The chain carries TRBV9 and TRBJ2-1; D is perhaps TRBD2 (6 bases). CDR1 and CDR2 (germline): SGDLS, YYNGEE. The CDR3 has 14 amino acids. V was pared by 3 bases and J by 6 bases, with 13 bases between. This CDR3 is CASSAFGGFNEQFF. The CDR3 nucleotides are TGTGCCAGCAGCGCCTTCGGGGGATTCAATGAGCAGTTCTTC.

The CDR3 is CASSSESRPDYGYTF. The DNA for the CDR3 is TGTGCCAGCAGCTCCGAGTCGAGGCCGGATTATGGCTACACCTTC. V and J are TRBV5-4 and TRBJ1-2; D is uncertain. V shed 3 bases and J shed 5 bases, with 17 bases lying between them. This CDR3 is 15 amino acids long. Per the germline V gene, CDR1 is SGHNT and CDR2 is YYREEE (reference sequence).

J is TRBJ1-3 and V is TRBV11-2, with TRBD1 matching 7 bases. Trimming cost V 5 bases and J 9 bases; bases outside gene matches: 10. The germline V gene has CDR1 SGHAT and CDR2 FQNNGV. The CDR3 runs to 14 residues. The CDR3 bases are TGTGCCAGCAGCCGTTCGACAGGGATTGGCACCATATATTTT. Amino acid sequence: CASSRSTGIGTIYF.

The V and J genes are TRBV5-1 and TRBJ2-7, with 7 positions matching TRBD2. Germline V gene data show CDR1 as SGHRS and CDR2 as YFSETQ. J gave up 0 bases and V 4 bases, and 13 bases lay outside the gene matches. The CDR3 covers 17 residues. The chain's CDR3 is CASSLRWAGVTSYEQYF. The CDR3 nucleotides read TGCGCCAGCAGCCTTCGGTGGGCGGGGGTCACCTCCTACGAGCAGTACTTC.

Worth noting for this clone: The junction departs from the called germline gene at one end, perhaps through a read error. The genes are TRBV30 and TRBJ1-2; TRBD1 might be the D (6 bases). The CDR3 sequence is 14 residues long. Germline CDR1 and CDR2: GTSNPN and SVGIG (reference sequence). CDR3 in amino acids: CAWIEMDRSYGHTF. The CDR3 nucleotides are TGTGCCTGGATCGAGATGGACAGAAGCTATGGCCACACCTTC.

This rearrangement joins TRBV4-2 to TRBJ1-3, with a weak D call TRBD1 (5 bases). The CDR3 is 17 residues long. The germline V and J ends were trimmed by 4 bases and 2 bases, with 18 bases remaining between them. CDR1 and CDR2 (germline): LGHNA, YNFKEQ. The CDR3 spells CASSRTGGGDPGNTIYF. The CDR3 nucleotides are TGTGCCAGCAGCCGGACCGGTGGGGGGGATCCTGGAAACACCATATATTTT.

The J gene is TRBJ1-4, the V gene TRBV28, with 11 positions matching TRBD1. This CDR3 is 15 amino acids long. Germline V gives CDR1 MDHEN, CDR2 SYDVKM. Trimming at V came to 6 bases and at J to 6 bases, leaving 6 bases not matched to a gene. CDR3 region: CASRKRTGGDEKLFF. The CDR3 DNA reads TGTGCCAGCAGGAAAAGGACAGGGGGCGATGAAAAACTGTTTTTT.

The gene calls are TRBV30 and TRBJ2-2; TRBD2 agrees at 11 bases. This CDR3 has 15 amino acids. Germline V gives CDR1 GTSNPN, CDR2 SVGIG (reference sequence). Trimming at V came to 4 bases and at J to 7 bases, leaving 8 bases not matched to a gene. The CDR3 loop is CAWKPLAGDVGELFF. CDR3 nucleotide sequence: TGTGCCTGGAAACCACTAGCGGGGGATGTCGGGGAGCTGTTTTTT.

The rearrangement joins TRBV9 to TRBJ1-2; D possibly corresponds to TRBD1 (5 bases). V was pared by 0 bases and J by 4 bases, with 13 bases between. The CDR3 covers 15 residues. The germline V gene encodes CDR1 SGDLS and CDR2 YYNGEE. CDR3 residues: CASSVALSDTYGYTF. In DNA form, the CDR3 reads TGTGCCAGCAGCGTAGCTCTATCGGACACCTATGGCTACACCTTC.

This clone was seen a few times. The CDR3 here is CAISEGGTGDPANYGYTF. CDR3 nucleotide sequence: TGTGCCATCAGTGAGGGCGGGACAGGGGATCCAGCTAACTATGGCTACACCTTC. This chain uses TRBV10-3 with TRBJ1-2, with TRBD1 identical over 10 bases. The V gene end was trimmed by 2 bases and the J gene end by 0 bases; junction bases not matched to a gene: 9. The CDR3 has 18 residues. CDR1 and CDR2 from the germline V gene are ENHRY and SYGVKD.

This clone was recorded only once. The V gene is TRBV28, the J gene TRBJ2-7; perhaps TRBD1 as D (5 bases). The V and J ends lost 6 bases and 4 bases respectively, with 10 bases between them. The CDR3 is 12 residues long. Germline values: CDR1 MDHEN, CDR2 SYDVKM. This CDR3 is CASRNTGYEQYF. The CDR3 DNA follows: TGTGCCAGCAGGAACACAGGTTACGAGCAGTACTTC.